This entry lists 10 T cell receptor beta chains sequenced from one sample in a study of breast tumors, draining lymph nodes, adjacent tissues. Breast cancer patients provided tissue from their axillary draining lymph nodes. Each CDR3 protein gets one entry after TCRdb re-called the multiplex PCR reads with MiXCR. The top ten hold about 2.4% of the sample, which has some 140,000 distinct CDR3 sequences, around 22% seen once. The sequencing sample was made of axillary lymph node tissue. All receptors come from a female donor with breast cancer. Some clones in this sample may be carry-over from other donors' samples.

This clonotype has at least ten counts. The chain combines TRBV15 with TRBJ2-3; the match to TRBD2 covers 7 bases. In germline, CDR1 is LNHNV, CDR2 YYDKDF (reference sequence). The length of the CDR3 is 15 residues. The V gene end was trimmed by 3 bases and the J gene end by 0 bases; junction bases not matched to a gene: 3. CDR3 DNA: TGTGCCACCAGCAGGGGAGCGGGGAGCACAGATACGCAGTATTTT. Protein: CATSRGAGSTDTQYF.

This clonotype was recorded once. A clone one base away is much larger, so this may be a read error. The chain uses TRBV7-2 and TRBJ2-5, with D maybe TRBD2 (6 bases). From germline, CDR1 is SGHTA and CDR2 FQGNSA. The CDR3 sequence is 14 residues long. CDR3 nucleotides: TGTGCCAGCAGCTTCACGGGAGCTCAAGAGGCCCAGTACTTC. Amino acid sequence: CASSFTGAQEAQYF.

About this clonotype itself: Given a much more abundant clone one base away, this may be a read error. The chain employs TRBV2 and TRBJ2-5, with a weak D call TRBD2 (6 bases). Germline loops: CDR1 SNHLY, CDR2 FYNNEI. The CDR3 is made up of 12 amino acids. CDR3 sequence: CASGQQGETQYF. For the CDR3, the DNA is TGTGCTAGCGGCCAGCAGGGAGAGACCCAGTACTTC.

This clonotype came up many times. V and J are TRBV7-9 and TRBJ2-3; the match to TRBD2 covers 16 bases. Trimming cost V 5 bases and J 2 bases; bases outside gene matches: 7. The germline V gene has CDR1 SEHNR and CDR2 FQNEAQ (reference sequence). There are 18 residues in the CDR3. The CDR3 DNA reads TGTGCCAGCAGCAAGGGGACTAGCGGGAGGGCCCCCACAGATACGCAGTATTTT. This translates into CASSKGTSGRAPTDTQYF. Full variable domain (remainder filled in from reference TRBV7-9 and TRBJ2-3): DTGVSQNPRHKITKRGQNVTFRCDPISEHNRLYWYRQTLGQGPEFLTYFQNEAQLEKSRLLSDRFSAERPKGSFSTLEIQRTEQGDSAMYLCASSKGTSGRAPTDTQYFGPGTRLTVL.

This clonotype has just one count. A much larger clonotype is one base distant, so this may be a read error. The chain is built from TRBV7-2 and TRBJ2-7; D is perhaps TRBD2 (6 bases). The CDR3 covers 14 residues. The germline CDR1 and CDR2 sequences are SGHTA and FQGNSA. The chain's CDR3 is CASGAGIYSYEQNF. The CDR3, as DNA: TGTGCCAGCGGGGCGGGGATTTACTCCTACGAGCAGAACTTC.

This clonotype was counted many times. The V gene is TRBV11-3, the J gene TRBJ2-7; maybe TRBD2 (6 bases). This CDR3 has 15 residues. Germline loops: CDR1 SGHNT, CDR2 YENEEA. V was cut by 0 bases and J by 5 bases, with 14 bases left in between. CDR3 in amino acids: CASSLEAGRAHEQYF. Written as DNA, the CDR3 is TGTGCCAGCAGCTTAGAAGCGGGCAGGGCCCACGAGCAGTACTTC.

This clonotype was recorded many times. This chain connects TRBV15 to TRBJ2-7; tentatively, D is TRBD1 (6 bases). The germline gives CDR1 LNHNV, CDR2 YYDKDF (reference sequence). V lost 5 bases and J 2 bases, leaving 16 bases between the germline ends. This CDR3 spans 15 amino acids. For the CDR3, the DNA is TGTGCCACCAGCTTCGATTCCAGGGGTACCTACGAGCAGTACTTC. Protein sequence: CATSFDSRGTYEQYF.

Ten or more counts support this clonotype. The CDR3 here is CASSQRQGTYEQYF. DNA of the CDR3: TGTGCCAGCAGCCAGAGACAGGGTACCTACGAGCAGTACTTC. The chain joins TRBV3-1 to TRBJ2-7; 7 bases line up with TRBD1. Germline V gene data show CDR1 as LGHDT and CDR2 as YNNKEL (reference sequence). The J segment lost 2 bases and the V segment lost 3 bases, leaving 4 bases of the junction unmatched. This CDR3 is built from 14 residues.

This clonotype was seen only a few times. The V and J genes are TRBV30 and TRBJ2-2, with 8 positions matching TRBD2. Germline V lookup: CDR1 GTSNPN, CDR2 SVGIG (reference sequence). The CDR3 contains 14 residues. V shed 3 bases, J shed 7 bases, and the junction held 7 bases outside the gene matches. CDR3 DNA sequence: TGTGCCTGGAGCAGCGGGAGCCTCGGCGGGGAGCTGTTTTTT. Translation gives CAWSSGSLGGELFF. The whole variable domain, filled in from reference TRBV30 and TRBJ2-2, reads SQTIHQWPATLVQPVGSPLSLECTVEGTSNPNLYWYRQAAGRGLQLLFYSVGIGQISSEVPQNLSASRPQDRQFILSSKKLLLSDSGFYLCAWSSGSLGGELFFGEGSRLTVL.

This clonotype was seen only a few times. CDR3 region: CASRPSGGNNQPQHF. The CDR3 DNA reads TGTGCCAGCAGGCCTTCGGGGGGGAACAATCAGCCCCAGCATTTT. V is TRBV6-2 or TRBV6-3 and J is TRBJ1-5, with D tentatively TRBD1 (5 bases). The CDR3 sequence is 15 residues long. Looked up from germline, CDR1 is MNHEY and CDR2 is SVGEGT. Trimming took off 6 bases at V and 3 bases at J, with 15 bases between the two ends.